The 10 T cell receptor beta chains below all came from one sample that was sequenced in a study of cytomegalovirus exposure and HLA in healthy donors. The PCR ran on 60 Vbeta and 13 Jbeta primers. Libraries were prepared by immunoSEQ multiplex PCR; TCRdb keeps only in-frame clonotypes and omits some of them. This sample's clone table lists 30,000 to 35,000 clones. Sequencing input: PBMCs. These receptors were obtained from a woman aged 40 to 49 in good health and CMV-seropositive.

This sequence joins TRBV10-3 and TRBJ2-7; 8 bases agree with TRBD1. V was clipped by 6 bases and J by 3 bases; unmatched bases: 10. This CDR3 is built from 15 residues. The germline V gene encodes CDR1 ENHRY and CDR2 SYGVKD. The CDR3 DNA reads TGTGCCATCAGGGAGACCTCAGACAGGGGCTACGAGCAGTACTTC. Its translation is CAIRETSDRGYEQYF.

The V and J genes are TRBV28 and TRBJ1-5; the match to TRBD1 covers 9 bases. The CDR3 has 14 residues. Trimming removed 7 bases from V and 4 bases from J; junction bases left unmatched: 5. In germline, CDR1 is MDHEN, CDR2 SYDVKM. CDR3 amino acids: CASISGTGNQPQHF. The CDR3 region has the DNA TGTGCCAGCATTTCCGGGACAGGGAATCAGCCCCAGCATTTT.

V and J are TRBV18 and TRBJ2-5, with a possible D match to TRBD1 (5 bases). Trimming removed 8 bases from V and 5 bases from J, with 15 bases in between. The CDR3 totals 13 residues. Germline assignment: CDR1 KGHSH and CDR2 LQKENI. The CDR3 DNA follows: TGTGCCAGCGCTACCGCCCGACAGGAGACCCAGTACTTC. Protein sequence: CASATARQETQYF.

The V call is TRBV5-1, the J call TRBJ2-1; the D gene is possibly TRBD1 (5 bases). V gave up 1 base and J gave up 2 bases, with 19 bases separating them. This CDR3 is built from 18 residues. Germline V lookup: CDR1 SGHRS, CDR2 YFSETQ. The DNA for the CDR3 is TGCGCCAGCAGCTTGTTTACCATCTGGGGCAGCCCCTACAATGAGCAGTTCTTC. It translates to CASSLFTIWGSPYNEQFF.

On this clone itself: The same CDR3 can be traced to other DNA sequences in this sample. The chain couples TRBV18 to TRBJ1-1; D not certain. The CDR3 is 14 amino acids. Deletions cut 2 bases from V and 3 bases from J, with 10 bases between. From germline, CDR1 is KGHSH and CDR2 LQKENI. The CDR3 reads CASSPTGRDTEAFF. In nucleotides, the CDR3 is TGTGCCAGCTCACCAACCGGGAGGGACACTGAAGCTTTCTTT.

This chain uses TRBV11-2 with TRBJ2-2, with TRBD2 identical over 7 bases. J was trimmed by 6 bases and V by 5 bases; bases with no gene match: 12. Germline loops: CDR1 SGHAT, CDR2 FQNNGV. The CDR3 is 16 amino acids. The CDR3 reads CASSPGLGGYAGELFF. In DNA, the CDR3 is TGTGCCAGCAGCCCAGGACTAGGAGGGTACGCCGGGGAGCTGTTTTTT. The full variable domain, its missing parts supplied by reference TRBV11-2 and TRBJ2-2, is EAGVAQSPRYKIIEKRQSVAFWCNPISGHATLYWYQQILGQGPKLLIQFQNNGVVDDSQLPKDRFSAERLKGVDSTLKIQPAKLEDSAVYLCASSPGLGGYAGELFFGEGSRLTVL.

This rearrangement joins TRBV15 to TRBJ2-1; 11 bases fit TRBD2. This CDR3 is 13 amino acids long. Looked up from germline, CDR1 is LNHNV and CDR2 is YYDKDF (reference sequence). V shed 5 bases, J shed 9 bases, and the junction held 3 bases outside the gene matches. The CDR3 spells CATSGTSGSEQFF. Written as DNA, the CDR3 is TGTGCCACCAGCGGGACTAGCGGCAGTGAGCAGTTCTTC.

This chain uses TRBV19 with TRBJ1-5, with D possibly being TRBD1 (6 bases). The CDR3 is 15 residues long. CDR1 is LNHDA, CDR2 SQIVND, per germline (reference sequence). The V gene lost 1 base and the J gene lost 7 bases, with 14 bases spanning the gap. The CDR3 region is CASSIGGQGHQPQHF. CDR3 coding DNA: TGTGCCAGTAGTATAGGGGGGCAGGGACACCAGCCCCAGCATTTT.

The chain joins TRBV29-1 to TRBJ2-7, with 13 bases matching TRBD2. Germline loops: CDR1 SQVTM, CDR2 ANQGSEA. The CDR3 loop spans 13 amino acids. V lost 7 bases and J lost 3; bases outside the gene matches: 3. CDR3 sequence reads: CSARLAGGYEQYF. The CDR3, as DNA: TGCAGCGCTAGACTAGCGGGGGGCTACGAGCAGTACTTC.

The rearrangement links TRBV6-1 to TRBJ2-7, with 11 nucleotides matching TRBD1. This CDR3 spans 14 amino acids. Germline V lookup: CDR1 MNHNS, CDR2 SASEGT. V lost 3 bases to trimming and J lost 6 bases; unmatched junction nucleotides: 4. CDR3 DNA sequence: TGTGCCAGCAGTGAGACCGGGACAGGGGGCGAGCAGTACTTC. Residues: CASSETGTGGEQYF.